The present T cell receptor (beta chain) was sequenced within a study of shared clonotypes between healthy human individuals (dated by TCRdb to the early 2020s). Background for the entire study: The cohort comprised two women and a few men aged 18 to 49 years. To estimate repertoire size and how much clonotypes are shared between individuals, the study performed deep sequencing of blood TCR repertoires from a handful of healthy adults. Libraries were prepared and TCR repertoires were sequenced by different laboratories using diverse techniques, in order to increase sequencing depth and limit assay-specific biases. Leukapheresis yielded between about 0.8 and 9.5 billion PBMCs per donor.

As for this clone: Its cognate antigen has yet to be identified. One base away there is no much larger clone; base qualities are not given.

Donors were healthy HIV-negative adults with no recently reported acute infections or vaccinations. Only Caucasian adults living in Nashville, Tennessee, USA were represented among the donors. For unsorted samples, 80 million to 100 million PBMCs were counted, and genomic DNA was extracted using the QIAamp DNA Blood Mini kit. After blood collection by leukapheresis, PBMCs were isolated using Ficoll-Histopaque density gradient centrifugation and then cryopreserved in the vapor phase of liquid nitrogen. The study at large found these results: Sampling was limited to blood, and TCR repertoires in tissue likely differ from TCR repertoires in blood. Because the study included only a small number of donors, the genetic and exposure-history diversity represented was limited. Pairwise subsampling led to the expectation that sequencing depth would affect the degree of clonotype sharing among donors.

Using the deep immunoSEQ assay, TCR CDR3 regions were amplified from genomic DNA by multiplex PCR. Extracted genomic DNA from each cell subset was spread evenly across all wells of several immunoSEQ 96-well plates, with each plate serving as a replicate. Each replicate PCR for unsorted PBMC received about 0.3 ug genomic DNA, equal to about 30,000 T cell genomes. Unsorted PBMC genomic DNA was sequenced across ten immunoSEQ deep assay plates. The purified libraries were quantified using a Qubit 3.0 fluorometer, sized with a Bioanalyzer 2100, and then quantified again using the KAPA Library Quantification kit. Every immunoSEQ 96-well plate was sequenced on a separate single-read 150-cycle Illumina NextSeq 550 flow cell. The paper's processing steps were these. Because only junctional sequences without quality scores were contained in the immunoSEQ output, filtering matching that applied to full-length reads could not be performed. To assign V/J genes and CDR3, sequences were annotated using PyIR, a Python wrapper for IgBLAST v1.9, with IMGT germline references. Reads were filtered out if the reads had weak V/J assignments (E-value above 1e-6), no CDR3, stop codons, out-of-frame junctions, or ambiguous translated residues. A V3J clonotype was defined by an identical inferred V gene, J gene, and CDR3 amino acid sequence. Percentage overlap between repertoires was computed as shared unique clonotypes divided by the size of the smaller repertoire. Three approaches were used to assess repertoire richness: RTK rarefaction, the Chao1 estimator, and Recon v2.1 estimates of unobserved clonotypes. The table was pulled from immuneACCESS by TCRdb, which kept in-frame rearrangements only. Such tables lose some clones; where checked, under half of the loss comes from unresolved V genes, and the rest has no known cause. Clone size and V and J calls were adopted from that table, with D and trimming inferred from the DNA. The sample table records about 520,000 clones; around four fifths of these occur just once. The ten largest clones add up to around 11% of the sample.

The clonotype originates from a woman between 40 and 55 years old in good health. Some clones in this sample may be carry-over from other donors' samples. The specimen sequenced was PBMCs.

The CDR3 region reads CASSGQGGRETQYF. In nucleotide form, the sequence is TGTGCCAGCAGCGGACAGGGAGGAAGGGAGACCCAGTACTTC. The V gene is TRBV6-1 and the J gene is TRBJ2-5; 8 central bases correspond to TRBD1. Germline trimming amounts to 6 bases on V and 5 bases on J, with 8 as the count of junction bases outside the gene matches. Looking up the germline V gene yields CDR1 MNHNS and CDR2 SASEGT. The CDR3 numbers 14 residues from cysteine through phenylalanine. Of the read, only the CDR3 DNA is kept; its 42 bases are in frame from base 1.